The sequence of this TCR beta chain was determined in a study of early T cells in non-severe SARS-CoV-2 infection. General study findings and limits: Anti-spike CD8 responses were favored by VDJdb matching, which missed private and CD4 specificities.

TCRdb re-derived calls from the 5' RACE reads in MiXCR, one entry per CDR3 protein. The sample lists about 36,000 distinct CDR3 sequences; about 5% were seen once. Germline CDR1 reads LNHDA; CDR2 reads SQIVND (reference sequence). This CDR3 spans 15 amino acids. V lost 3 bases and J lost 2, with 10 bases in between. In this sample, this clonotype turned up many times. Its antigen is not known. Sequencing was done on a sample of whole blood. This chain joins TRBV19 and TRBJ2-2; D assignment may be TRBD1 or TRBD2 (5 bases each). This TCR came from an adult who was a healthcare worker with PCR-confirmed SARS-CoV-2 infection or an uninfected control (not recorded which). The CDR3 loop reads CASSMRGSNTGELFF. The CDR3 DNA reads TGTGCCAGTAGTATGAGGGGATCTAACACCGGGGAGCTGTTTTTT.